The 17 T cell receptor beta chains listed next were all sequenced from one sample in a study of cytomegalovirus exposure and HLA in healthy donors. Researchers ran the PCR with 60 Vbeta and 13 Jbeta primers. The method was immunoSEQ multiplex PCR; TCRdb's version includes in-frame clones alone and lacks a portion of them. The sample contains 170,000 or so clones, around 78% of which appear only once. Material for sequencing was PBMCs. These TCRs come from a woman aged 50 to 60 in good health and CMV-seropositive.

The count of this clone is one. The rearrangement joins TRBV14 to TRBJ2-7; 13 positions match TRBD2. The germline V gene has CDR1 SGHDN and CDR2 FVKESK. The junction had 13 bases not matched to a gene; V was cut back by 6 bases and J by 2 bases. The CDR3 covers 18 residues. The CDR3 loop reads CASSLAFGLAGETYEQYF. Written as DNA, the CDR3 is TGTGCCAGCAGTCTCGCTTTCGGACTAGCGGGAGAGACCTACGAGCAGTACTTC.

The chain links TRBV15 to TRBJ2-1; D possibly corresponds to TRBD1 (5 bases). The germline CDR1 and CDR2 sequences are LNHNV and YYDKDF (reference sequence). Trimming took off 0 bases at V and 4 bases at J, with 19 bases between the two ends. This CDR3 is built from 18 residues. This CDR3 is CATSRDFPTPGQYNEQFF. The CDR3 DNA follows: TGTGCCACCAGCAGAGATTTCCCGACCCCCGGACAATACAATGAGCAGTTCTTC.

The CDR3 DNA follows: TGTGCCAGCAGTTATAATGGGGCTAACACCGGGGAGCTGTTTTTT. This codes for CASSYNGANTGELFF. V is TRBV6-5 and J is TRBJ2-2, with a tentative D call TRBD1 (5 bases). The V end lost 3 bases, the J end lost 2 bases, and 10 bases lay between the germline ends. The germline CDR1 and CDR2 sequences are MNHEY and SVGAGI. The CDR3 sequence is 15 residues long.

Here the CDR3 DNA reads TGTGCCAGCAGCGTAAGAAGCGTGGATACGCAGTATTTT. Translated: CASSVRSVDTQYF. The V and J genes are TRBV9 and TRBJ2-3, with unresolved D. Germline CDR1 reads SGDLS; CDR2 reads YYNGEE. This CDR3 region has 13 residues. V was cut by 1 base and J by 6 bases, with 9 bases left in between. The whole variable domain, remainder taken from reference TRBV9 and TRBJ2-3, is DSGVTQTPKHLITATGQRVTLRCSPRSGDLSVYWYQQSLDQGLQFLIQYYNGEERAKGNILERFSAQQFPDLHSELNLSSLELGDSALYFCASSVRSVDTQYFGPGTRLTVL.

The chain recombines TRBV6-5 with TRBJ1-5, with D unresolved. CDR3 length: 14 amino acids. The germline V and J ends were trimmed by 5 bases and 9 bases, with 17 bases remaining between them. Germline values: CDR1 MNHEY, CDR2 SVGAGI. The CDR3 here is CASSEIETLGPQHF. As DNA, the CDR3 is TGTGCCAGCAGTGAAATAGAAACACTAGGGCCCCAGCATTTT.

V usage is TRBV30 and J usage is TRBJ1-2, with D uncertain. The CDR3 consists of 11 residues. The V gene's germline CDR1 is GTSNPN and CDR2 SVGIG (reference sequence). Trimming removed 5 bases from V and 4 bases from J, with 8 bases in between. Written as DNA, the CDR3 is TGTGCCTGGCAAACGGGCTATGGCTACACCTTC. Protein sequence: CAWQTGYGYTF.

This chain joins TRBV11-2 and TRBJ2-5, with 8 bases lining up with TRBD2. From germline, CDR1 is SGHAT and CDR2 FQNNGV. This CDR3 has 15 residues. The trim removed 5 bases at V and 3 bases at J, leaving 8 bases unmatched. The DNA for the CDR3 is TGTGCCAGCAGCCCTGACGGGGGGGCGGAAGAGACCCAGTACTTC. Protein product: CASSPDGGAEETQYF.

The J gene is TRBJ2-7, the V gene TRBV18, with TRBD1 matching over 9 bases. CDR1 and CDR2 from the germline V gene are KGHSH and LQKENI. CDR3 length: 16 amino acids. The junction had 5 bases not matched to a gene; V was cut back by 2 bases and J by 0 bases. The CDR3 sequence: CASSPARDRVSYEQYF. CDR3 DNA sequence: TGTGCCAGCTCACCAGCCCGGGACAGGGTCTCCTACGAGCAGTACTTC. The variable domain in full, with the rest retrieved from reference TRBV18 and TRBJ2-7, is NAGVMQNPRHLVRRRGQEARLRCSPMKGHSHVYWYRQLPEEGLKFMVYLQKENIIDESGMPKERFSAEFPKEGPSILRIQQVVRGDSAAYFCASSPARDRVSYEQYFGPGTRLTVT.

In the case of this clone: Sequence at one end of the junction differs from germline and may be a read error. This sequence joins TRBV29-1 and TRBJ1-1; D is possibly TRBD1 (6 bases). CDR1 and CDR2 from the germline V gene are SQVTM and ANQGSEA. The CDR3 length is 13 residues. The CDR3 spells CSTGGSGTGGGGF. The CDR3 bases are TGCAGCACGGGGGGCTCCGGGACGGGGGGAGGTGGCTTC.

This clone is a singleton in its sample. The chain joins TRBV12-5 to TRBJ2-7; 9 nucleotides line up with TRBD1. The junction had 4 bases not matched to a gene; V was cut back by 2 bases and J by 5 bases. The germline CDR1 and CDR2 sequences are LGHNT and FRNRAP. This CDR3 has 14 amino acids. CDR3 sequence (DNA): TGTGCTAGTGGTTTGAGCGGGACAGGGCACGAGCAGTACTTC. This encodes CASGLSGTGHEQYF. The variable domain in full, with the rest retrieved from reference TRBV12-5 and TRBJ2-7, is DARVTQTPRHKVTEMGQEVTMRCQPILGHNTVFWYRQTMMQGLELLAYFRNRAPLDDSGMPKDRFSAEMPDATLATLKIQPSEPRDSAVYFCASGLSGTGHEQYFGPGTRLTVT.

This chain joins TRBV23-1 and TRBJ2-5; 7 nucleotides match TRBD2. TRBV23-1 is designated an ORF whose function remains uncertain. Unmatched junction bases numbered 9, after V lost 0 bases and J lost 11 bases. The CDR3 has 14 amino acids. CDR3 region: CASSQSTGLREQYF. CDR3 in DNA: TGCGCCAGCAGTCAATCGACGGGTTTGCGGGAGCAGTACTTC.

The CDR3: CASSLVSVGYTF. The CDR3 coding sequence is TGTGCCAGCAGCTTGGTAAGCGTCGGCTACACCTTC. This chain links TRBV5-6 with TRBJ1-2; D unresolved. This CDR3 is 12 amino acids long. CDR1 SGHDT and CDR2 YYEEEE come from the germline V gene. V dropped 0 bases and J dropped 8 bases, with 8 bases sitting between them.

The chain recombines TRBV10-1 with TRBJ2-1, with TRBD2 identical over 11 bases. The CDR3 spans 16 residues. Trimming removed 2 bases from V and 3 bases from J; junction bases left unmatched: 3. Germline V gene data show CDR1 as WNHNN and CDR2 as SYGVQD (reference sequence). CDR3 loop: CASSETSGGLYNEQFF. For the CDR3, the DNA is TGCGCCAGCAGTGAGACTAGCGGGGGCCTCTACAATGAGCAGTTCTTC.

Here the CDR3 reads CATPKGGWSTEAFF. The CDR3 nucleotides are TGTGCCACCCCGAAAGGGGGTTGGAGCACTGAAGCTTTCTTT. The chain has TRBV6-1 and TRBJ1-1, with D maybe TRBD1 (6 bases). V was shortened by 10 bases and J by 4 bases, with 19 bases between the two germline ends. This CDR3 is built from 14 residues. Per the germline V gene, CDR1 is MNHNS and CDR2 is SASEGT.

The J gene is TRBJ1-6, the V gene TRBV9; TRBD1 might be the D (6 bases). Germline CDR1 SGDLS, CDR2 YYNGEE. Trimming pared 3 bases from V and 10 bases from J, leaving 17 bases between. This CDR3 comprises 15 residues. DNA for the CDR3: TGTGCCAGCAGCGCCCTCGACAGGTTACGCTCACCCCTCCACTTT. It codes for CASSALDRLRSPLHF. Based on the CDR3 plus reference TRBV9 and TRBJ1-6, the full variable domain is DSGVTQTPKHLITATGQRVTLRCSPRSGDLSVYWYQQSLDQGLQFLIQYYNGEERAKGNILERFSAQQFPDLHSELNLSSLELGDSALYFCASSALDRLRSPLHFGNGTRLTVT.

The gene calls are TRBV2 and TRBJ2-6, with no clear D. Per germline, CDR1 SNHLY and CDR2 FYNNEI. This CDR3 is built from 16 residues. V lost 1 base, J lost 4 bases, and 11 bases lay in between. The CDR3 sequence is CASSEGAPRGANVLTF. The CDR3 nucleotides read TGTGCCAGCAGTGAAGGGGCACCCAGGGGGGCCAACGTCCTGACTTTC.

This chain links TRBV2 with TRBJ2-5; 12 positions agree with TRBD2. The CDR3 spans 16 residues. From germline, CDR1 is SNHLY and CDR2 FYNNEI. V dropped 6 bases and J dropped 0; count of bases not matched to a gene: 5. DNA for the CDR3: TGTGCCAGCAGGAGGGGACTAGCGGGTGACCAAGAGACCCAGTACTTC. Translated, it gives CASRRGLAGDQETQYF.